A selection of T cell receptor beta chains follows, all from one sample in a study of T cells in Graves' hyperthyroidism and ophthalmopathy. TCRdb reprocessed the multiplex PCR reads via MiXCR and lists one record per CDR3 protein. The data show approximately 380,000 distinct CDR3 sequences, about 19% seen once. Source material: blood. The source is a woman under 30 with Graves' hyperthyroidism. Each CDR3 is given with its conserved first and last residue. The size entry is marked missing in some rows and otherwise reads once, few, many or a size class.

CDR3 length	V gene	clone size	J gene	CDR3 protein
14	TRBV7-6	many	TRBJ2-2	CASSLARGARELFF
15	TRBV12-3/TRBV12-4	many	TRBJ2-2	CASRAAGGSTGELFF
14	TRBV27	-	TRBJ2-7	CASSLSSLPYEQYF
16	TRBV28	many	TRBJ2-7	CASSLKRVWGGNEQYF
11	TRBV5-1	many	TRBJ2-7	CASRGLLEQYF
15	TRBV20-1	-	TRBJ2-5	CSARDGSRFQETKYF
15	TRBV11-2	many	TRBJ1-2	CASSPTGPGLEGYTF
14	TRBV2	many	TRBJ2-7	CASSAGNVVDEQYF
14	TRBV7-3	many	TRBJ2-7	CASSMGLAGSEQHF
18	TRBV6-2/TRBV6-3	many	TRBJ2-6	CASSYSGQGNSGANVLTF
15	TRBV6-5	-	TRBJ1-6	CASSYRGLNNSPLHF
16	TRBV14	-	TRBJ2-7	CASSPLAGGLSYEQYF
15	TRBV4-2	many	TRBJ2-7	CASSQGGLEEHEQYF
14	TRBV6-2/TRBV6-3	-	TRBJ1-1	CASSYPTYRAEAFF
14	TRBV11-2	many	TRBJ1-2	CASRPRQANYGYTF